This T cell receptor beta chain was found in a study of T cell responses to AZD1222 COVID-19 vaccine (dated by TCRdb to the early 2020s). Regarding the research as a whole: AZD1222 recipients given second doses at about 4 weeks or at about 12 weeks were pooled, since spike-specific TCR depth and breadth were not found to differ between the two schedules. TCR sequencing covered about 230 trial participants: some 210 given two doses of AZD1222 and approximately 26 given two doses of MenACWY control vaccine. Trial participants were enrolled by age into 18-55, 56-69 and 70-plus year subgroups, with 148, 28 and 57 TCR-sequenced participants respectively. What the research found in general, with its limitations: Reportedly, close to half of the unique spike-specific TCRs recognized epitopes lying outside the regions that are mutated in the B.1.351 and B.1.1.7 variants. The 56-69-year group was small, and its depth increase did not reach significance, likely because of low power. Conclusions about previously exposed vaccinees are limited because only 5 or 6 AZD1222 recipients were SARS-CoV-2 seropositive at baseline. CD4 TCRs associated with the vaccine covered the entire spike protein, and the dominant responses were in regions 160-218 and 743-854. Spike-specific TCR breadth and depth rose significantly after two AZD1222 doses compared with day 0 and with MenACWY recipients. Because no samples from the day 14 peak response were available, repertoires could be characterized only after the peak T cell response. Participants were mostly white British and included more females than males, and it was suggested by the authors that clonal diversity may have been underestimated.

The time point label, read with the paper, signifies: baseline before first vaccination. Vaccinee samples were obtained from the UK trials COV001 and COV002, which included a single-blind randomized controlled phase 2/3 trial of AZD1222 (ChAdOx1 nCoV-19) in healthy adults. For TCRbeta chain sequencing, PBMC samples from trial participants were taken at day 0 and at day 28 after the second dose. V is clipped by 9 bases and J by 0 bases, and the sequence between their germline boundaries is 12 bases long. As encoded in the germline V gene, CDR1 is SNHLY while CDR2 is FYNNEI. The CDR3 starts with the cysteine, ends with the phenylalanine, and has 15 residues. The entry retains the CDR3 DNA only, 45 bases that are in frame from base 1. The CDR3 regions of human TCRbeta chains were analyzed by immunosequencing. The original pipeline was this. Repertoire TCRs were checked for matches against a reference library of SARS-CoV-2-specific TCRs that had been generated using the MIRA antigen-specificity platform. Breadth was defined as the fraction of unique TCRs that were SARS-CoV-2-associated. Depth was defined as the fraction of total T cells that were SARS-CoV-2-associated. Each spike-specific TCR was assigned to its reactive spike region and to a CD4 or CD8 class using the MIRA data. Log10-transformed breadth and depth values were compared by one-way ANOVA with Sidak's multiple comparisons tests. TCRdb obtained this table from immuneACCESS and retained in-frame rearrangements with V and J assigned. These tables miss some clones; where compared with another copy, unresolved V genes account for less than half of the shortfall, and the remainder is unexplained. The V and J calls and the clone size are those of that table, but D and trimming were determined from the DNA. The sample table lists over 50,000 clones, around 84% of them with a count of one. The top ten clones comprise under 7.5% of the sample.

A word on this clone: Its binding antigen is unknown. Base-call qualities are not available, and no considerably larger clone is one nucleotide away.

The sample consisted of peripheral blood, taken on day 0 of AZD1222 vaccination. The TCR was taken from an adult in good health. The chain is assembled from TRBV2 and TRBJ2-6; a tentative D match to TRBD1 spans 5 bases. The sequence in DNA is TGTGCCAGTGGGGCTGAGCTCTCTGGGGCCAACGTCCTGACTTTC. This codes for CASGAELSGANVLTF.